This is a list of T cell receptor beta chains from one sample in a study of blood T cell repertoires in COVID-19. The table came from immunoSEQ multiplex PCR; TCRdb's copy has only in-frame clones and leaves some out. The sample includes some 400,000 clones, around 87% of them seen just once. Sequenced input: peripheral blood. The receptors were gathered from a woman aged 25-40 years with COVID-19, enrolled during active disease. Each CDR3 is given with its conserved first and last residue. Fields, in order: CDR3 DNA, CDR3 protein, V gene, D gene, J gene, clone size, CDR3 length. The D gene is left open where the match is weak. Size is stated for part of the rows, as once, few or many counts, or as a class when the clone is expanded.

TGTGCCAGTAGTATATCCCCTTCGGAAGCGGGAGTTCAAACCGGGGAGCTGTTTTTT CASSISPSEAGVQTGELFF TRBV19 TRBD2 TRBJ2-2 - 19
TGTGCCAGCAGCCACAAAATCTCCTACGAGCAGTACTTC CASSHKISYEQYF TRBV6-5 - TRBJ2-7 - 13
TGTGCCAGCAGCGCCGGGACTAGCGAGGAGTACTTC CASSAGTSEEYF TRBV5-4 TRBD2 TRBJ2-7 - 12
TGTGCCAGTAGTGTCTCTAGCGGGGGATACGAGCAGTACTTC CASSVSSGGYEQYF TRBV19 TRBD2 TRBJ2-7 - 14
TGTGCCAGCAGCTTACTAGCGGGCCAAGAGACCCAGTACTTC CASSLLAGQETQYF TRBV7-2 TRBD2 TRBJ2-5 - 14
TGTGCCAGCAGCTTGGCCCCCGGGGTCAACTTC CASSLAPGVNF TRBV5-4 - TRBJ2-7 - 11
TGTGCCAGCAGGACGAACAGGGGACTTTACGAGCAGTACTTC CASRTNRGLYEQYF TRBV6-5 - TRBJ2-7 - 14
TGTGCCAGCAGCCCCCGACTAGCGGGTAGATCCAATGAGCAGTTCTTC CASSPRLAGRSNEQFF TRBV11-2 TRBD2 TRBJ2-1 - 16
TGCGCCAGCAGCTTGGGCAGGGTTTCGGGCGAGCAGTACTTC CASSLGRVSGEQYF TRBV5-1 - TRBJ2-7 - 14
TGTGCCAGCAGCCCCGGGACATTGATCGGCTACACCTTC CASSPGTLIGYTF TRBV5-4 - TRBJ1-2 - 13
TGTGCCTGGAGTCCAGGAGTTGGGAGAGAGACCCAGTACTTC CAWSPGVGRETQYF TRBV30 - TRBJ2-5 once 14
TGTGCCACCCTAGGCGGGGGGAGGTACACTGAAGCTTTCTTT CATLGGGRYTEAFF TRBV10-3 - TRBJ1-1 - 14
TGTGCCAGCAGTGATGGGGTAGCGGACACCGGGGAGCTGTTTTTT CASSDGVADTGELFF TRBV6-1 - TRBJ2-2 - 15
TGTGCCAGTAGTACAGGGGGGCGCCAGCCCCAGCATTTT CASSTGGRQPQHF TRBV19 TRBD1 TRBJ1-5 - 13
TGTGCCAGCAGTCCCAAGGGGGGGATGAACACTGAAGCTTTCTTT CASSPKGGMNTEAFF TRBV6-4 - TRBJ1-1 - 15
TGCGCCAGCAGCTTAAAGGCAGGGGGATCATATGGCTACACCTTC CASSLKAGGSYGYTF TRBV5-1 TRBD1 TRBJ1-2 few 15
TGTGCCAGCGTCAGAGGCCCTCCATCCTACGAGCAGTACTTC CASVRGPPSYEQYF TRBV11-2 - TRBJ2-7 - 14
TGTGCCAGTAGTATAAGGTTGAGCGGCACCTATAATTCACCCCTCCACTTT CASSIRLSGTYNSPLHF TRBV19 - TRBJ1-6 - 17
TGTGCCAGCAGCGTAGATGAGCTCTATGGCTACACCTTC CASSVDELYGYTF TRBV9 - TRBJ1-2 once 13
TGCGCCAGCAGCCAAGTAGAAACAGGGGGGTTCAATCAGCCCCAGCATTTT CASSQVETGGFNQPQHF TRBV4-1 TRBD1 TRBJ1-5 - 17
TGCGCCAGCAGCGGTGGGACTAGCGGAGGGGACGAGCAGTACTTC CASSGGTSGGDEQYF TRBV5-1 TRBD2 TRBJ2-7 - 15
TGTGCCAGCAGCCAAAACCCGGGATCTACCTACGAGCAGTACTTC CASSQNPGSTYEQYF TRBV2 - TRBJ2-7 - 15
TGTGCCAGCAGTTACTGGGGACAGGCTGGAAACACCATATATTTT CASSYWGQAGNTIYF TRBV6-5 TRBD1 TRBJ1-3 - 15
TGTGCCAGCAGCTTAGGAACAGGGCCTACCTACGAGCAGTACTTC CASSLGTGPTYEQYF TRBV11-2 - TRBJ2-7 - 15
TGTGCCAGCAGTCAGGACAGGGCCAACGAGCAGTACTTC CASSQDRANEQYF TRBV12-3/TRBV12-4 TRBD1 TRBJ2-7 once 13
TGTGCCAGCAGTTACGGGGGACATGGTGGCTACACCTTC CASSYGGHGGYTF TRBV6-5 - TRBJ1-2 - 13
TGTGCCAGCAGCCGCCGCGATGGCTACACCTTC CASSRRDGYTF TRBV6-2/TRBV6-3 - TRBJ1-2 - 11
TGTGCCAGCAGCCCCCTCGCGGAAAACTATGGCTACACCTTC CASSPLAENYGYTF TRBV7-2 - TRBJ1-2 - 14
TGTGCCAGCTCACCAACAGGGTTTGACGACGAGCAGTACTTC CASSPTGFDDEQYF TRBV18 - TRBJ2-7 - 14
TGTGCCAGCAGTTACTCGGGACAGAGCAATCAGCCCCAGCATTTT CASSYSGQSNQPQHF TRBV6-6 TRBD1 TRBJ1-5 - 15
TGTGCCTGGAGTGTACTAGCGGGGTACACAGATACGCAGTATTTT CAWSVLAGYTDTQYF TRBV30 TRBD2 TRBJ2-3 - 15
TGCGCCAGCAGCCCTTCGCCTAGCTCTGGAAACACCATATATTTT CASSPSPSSGNTIYF TRBV4-3 - TRBJ1-3 - 15
TGTGCCAGCAGCTTGGAGGGCAGGGGGCGTGAAAAACTGTTTTTT CASSLEGRGREKLFF TRBV5-5 TRBD1 TRBJ1-4 - 15
TGTGCCAGCAGTGGCCGCAGGGGGCTACCCCTCCACTTT CASSGRRGLPLHF TRBV28 TRBD1 TRBJ1-6 - 13
TGCGCCAGCAGCCAAGCCGCGGGGGGCACTGAAGCTTTCTTT CASSQAAGGTEAFF TRBV4-3 - TRBJ1-1 - 14
TGTGCCTGGAGTGGAGCGGTGGCCCCACACGAGCAGTACTTC CAWSGAVAPHEQYF TRBV30 - TRBJ2-7 - 14
TGCGCCAGCAGCCAAGGGCGGGGCGGCGAGCAGTACTTC CASSQGRGGEQYF TRBV4-1 - TRBJ2-7 - 13
TGTGCCAGCAGCTTCGATGTCCGGGGGGACTATGGCTACACCTTC CASSFDVRGDYGYTF TRBV3-1/TRBV3-2 - TRBJ1-2 - 15
TGTGCCAGCAGCCTTCAGGGAAACTATGGCTACACCTTC CASSLQGNYGYTF TRBV7-9 - TRBJ1-2 - 13
TGCAGTGCTAGTAGTGTGGGGACAGGGAGTGGAGAGACCCAGTACTTC CSASSVGTGSGETQYF TRBV20-1 TRBD1 TRBJ2-5 - 16
TGCGCCAGCAGATTAAACAGCTATAATTCACCCCTCCACTTT CASRLNSYNSPLHF TRBV4-1 - TRBJ1-6 - 14
TGTGCCAGCAGCCCCGGGAAGACAGATACGCAGTATTTT CASSPGKTDTQYF TRBV3-1/TRBV3-2 - TRBJ2-3 - 13
TGTGCCAGCAGACCCCAGGGTCCCCAAGAGACCCAGTACTTC CASRPQGPQETQYF TRBV6-5 - TRBJ2-5 - 14